The TCR beta chain described here comes from a study of shared clonotypes between healthy human individuals. As for the study in general: Ranging from 18 to 49 in age, donors were two women and a few men. Per donor, three plates held CD4 naive cells, three held CD4 memory, two held CD8 naive and one held CD8 memory. Study results and limitations: Investigators collected only blood, and repertoires in tissues likely differ.

Germline CDR1 SGHDT, CDR2 YYEEEE. V lost 2 bases, J lost 1 base, and 18 bases lay in between. The CDR3 totals 17 residues. Points on this clone: As yet, its antigen is unknown.

Several immunoSEQ plates held equal portions of the genomic DNA taken from each subset. Only in-frame clones appear in the TCRdb table, and some are missing; sequencing was by immunoSEQ multiplex PCR. The sample records over 2 million clones, about 90% being singletons. The sequenced sample consisted of naive CD4+ T cells from PBMCs. Regarding subset: CD45RA+ positively selected. The V and J genes are TRBV5-6 and TRBJ1-1; TRBD1 might be the D (6 bases). The receptor was derived from a young man in good health. Some clones in this sample may be carry-over from other donors' samples. CDR3 sequence: CASSLRYLGQRNTEAFF. CDR3 nucleotides: TGTGCCAGCAGCTTACGATATCTAGGACAGAGGAACACTGAAGCTTTCTTT. The full variable domain, with the rest looked up from reference TRBV5-6 and TRBJ1-1, is DAGVTQSPTHLIKTRGQQVTLRCSPKSGHDTVSWYQQALGQGPQFIFQYYEEEERQRGNFPDRFSGHQFPNYSSELNVNALLLGDSALYLCASSLRYLGQRNTEAFFGQGTRLTVV.